This TCR beta chain derives from a study of OX40 agonist ivuxolimab in advanced cancers. Regarding the research as a whole: The costimulatory receptor OX40 (CD134) was targeted by ivuxolimab, a fully human IgG2 agonistic monoclonal antibody. Intravenous ivuxolimab was administered to patients every 2 weeks at six dose levels: 0.01, 0.1, 0.3, 1.5, 3 and 10 mg/kg. In the dose-escalation cohort, around four fifths of patients were male, and the mean age was approximately 60 years, with a range of about 23 to 85. The point of sequencing TCRbeta in the periphery was to test whether ivuxolimab changed TCR sequence diversity and drove clonal T-cell expansion. The monotherapy dose-escalation portion (N = 52 patients) of the phase I ivuxolimab trial is reported in the paper. Three dose-escalation patients achieved partial responses, one with hepatocellular carcinoma and two with cutaneous melanoma. Prior anti-PD-1, anti-PD-L1 or anti-CTLA-4 therapy was permitted, and 30% to 50% of dose-escalation patients had received checkpoint inhibitors. Of the 50 or so patients in dose escalation, some 20 had hepatocellular carcinoma, approximately 15 had melanoma, 9 had renal cell carcinoma and 9 had head and neck cancer.

For sequencing of the TCRbeta CDR3 region, genomic DNA was extracted from the sorted cells. The immunoSEQ Assay was used to sequence the TCRbeta CDR3 regions. Sourced from immuneACCESS, this table was stored by TCRdb with only in-frame sequences that have V and J called. A share of the clones is absent; for the studies checked, an unresolved V gene accounts for under half, and the remainder has no known explanation. The sample records just under 80,000 clones, roughly 86% of which are singletons. The ten largest clonotypes hold roughly 25% of the sample. In regard to this clone: No cognate antigen has been identified for it. Per-nucleotide qualities are absent, and no much larger clonotype sits a single base away.

Patients with autoimmune disease history or receiving systemic immunosuppression were excluded from the trial. In every dose cohort, peripheral blood was drawn for TCR sequencing at baseline, cycle 4 day 1, and cycle 7 day 1. The samples were drawn from a first-in-human, open-label, multicenter phase I dose-escalation trial of ivuxolimab. Adults with locally advanced or metastatic melanoma, renal cell carcinoma, hepatocellular carcinoma or head and neck squamous cell carcinoma were enrolled in the trial. Before TCR sequencing, CD4+ and CD8+ T cells were separately sorted from peripheral blood. Study-wide conclusions, independent of this receptor: At doses of 0.1 to 3.0 mg/kg, clonal expansion of both CD4+ and CD8+ blood T cells was observed from baseline to week 6. After ivuxolimab, more expanded clones were found on average in CD8+ T cells than in CD4+ T cells. Partial responders in the 0.1-3.0 mg/kg groups had among the lowest normalized peripheral clonal expansion, especially among CD8+ T cells. Low levels of normalized T-cell clonal expansion were also seen in some patients who did not respond. The antigen specificity of the clonally expanded peripheral T cells was not determined.

CDR1 is given as SNHLY and CDR2 as FYNNEI, both from the germline V gene. Cut back by 6 bases and 0 bases, the V and J ends lie 3 bases apart. The CDR3 contains 11 residues, cysteine and phenylalanine counted. The entry retains the CDR3 DNA only, 33 bases that are in frame from base 1. The sequence links TRBV2 to TRBJ2-7; no D gene can be assigned with confidence. The receptor comes from an adult with an advanced solid tumor such as melanoma, head and neck, liver or kidney cancer. The starting material was CD4+ or CD8+ T cells sorted from blood, obtained in a trial of the OX40 agonist ivuxolimab. The base sequence is TGTGCCAGCAGAAGCTCCTACGAGCAGTACTTC. Translated, it reads CASRSSYEQYF.